This TCR beta chain was sequenced for a study of cytomegalovirus exposure and HLA in healthy donors (dated by TCRdb to 2016 to 2017). About the full investigation: An earlier analysis of several hundred of the donors reported approximately 270 Gb of sequence data and 117 million unique TCR beta sequences from 150 million to 200 million T cells. Around 300 gigabases of sequencing data and some 85 million unique TCR sequences were included in an early release covering 500 to 750 HLA-typed donors. Of the approximately 400 genotyped donors, 81% were placed in the genetic ancestry cluster associated with self-reported Caucasian donors. The study aimed to test whether signatures of past pathogen exposure could be identified by cataloging public T cell receptors. The study profiled the T cell repertoires of 500 to 800 subjects by immunosequencing and related them to cytomegalovirus serostatus. Along with the roughly 670-subject first cohort, a separate validation cohort of over a hundred different subjects was used. The study combined high-throughput TCR immunosequencing, statistical association of individual TCRs with disease status, and machine learning to predict cytomegalovirus infection status. A later analysis re-examined previously published TCR beta repertoires from over 500 donors and added high-resolution HLA genotyping to investigate patterns of TCR occurrence. The later analysis used no new phenotypic data to find candidate immune exposures, relying instead on TCR beta sequences and their occurrence across donors. An earlier analysis of approximately 500 of the donors applied high-throughput TCR beta sequencing to assess whether each TCR beta V gene segment acted as functional or pseudogenic. Alongside the repertoire data, information on donor age, sex, ethnicity and CMV serostatus was compiled. A later genetic analysis took genome-wide SNP genotypes for about three fifths of the roughly 700 donors and used that subset as a discovery cohort. All discovery cohort repertoires had been generated on a single sequencing platform. Class I and class II HLA loci were covered by the typing at four-digit resolution. The number of donors typed differed by locus, with about 620-630 for A, B, C, DRB1 and DQB1, around 520 for DQA1, some 570 for DPA1, and over 400 for DPB1. Roughly 5 DR-DQ haplotypes were treated as single units for association and clustering because of strong linkage in the cohort. Among a few hundred genotyped donors of the cohort, an average of approximately 250,000 unique TCR beta nucleotide sequences were sequenced per donor, roughly a sixth of them non-productive.

The cohort consisted of more than 650 healthy bone marrow donors. At the time of sampling, every cohort member was nominally healthy, though immune exposures that went unrecorded were likely present. The donor tested CMV seronegative and was one of the 352 seronegative cohort members. A peripheral blood sample was provided by each donor, and peripheral blood mononuclear cells were used for TCR beta sequencing. Genomic DNA extraction from the blood cell samples was performed with the Qiagen DNeasy Blood Extraction Kit. Libraries were constructed by the immunoSEQ multiplex PCR assay. A mixture of 60 forward primers for TCR Vbeta segments and 13 reverse primers for TCR Jbeta segments was used in the multiplex PCR. A multiplex PCR assay on genomic DNA amplified the CDR3 region of rearranged TCR beta genes. The amplified TCR beta libraries were sequenced on the Illumina HiSeq System as 87-base-pair reads. For the original study's pipeline: Across the roughly 700 repertoires, a later analysis counted about 81 million unique TCR beta chains, about 10 million of which were shared by at least two donors. To remove PCR and sequencing errors, raw reads were error-corrected and collapsed into unique sequences using a nearest-neighbor algorithm that merged closely related sequences. Alignment of CDR3 sequences to IMGT reference sequences was used to assign V, D and J gene segments. For a sequence to be retained, a match of at least six nucleotides to both a V gene segment and a J gene segment was required. Rearrangements were classified as productive when the CDR3 lacked stop codons and remained in frame with V and J, and all other rearrangements were classified as non-productive. Following IMGT convention, CDR3 was defined as the stretch from the second conserved V-encoded cysteine up to the conserved J-encoded phenylalanine. The earlier analysis of more than 450 of the donors excluded sequences that lacked an unambiguous match to a single V gene segment. An earlier analysis of a few hundred of the donors called V segments functional above 56.7% productive rearrangements and segregating when the between-donor standard deviation exceeded 5%. To diagnose cytomegalovirus status from the catalog of TCR beta chain sequences, a statistical classification framework was built. In a later analysis, V and J genes were assigned by comparing TCR nucleotide sequences against IMGT/GENE-DB human TR gene sequences. In a later analysis, CDR3 sequences and most-parsimonious VDJ recombination scenarios were assigned using the TCRdist pipeline. In a later analysis, every TCR beta chain was defined by the combination of its CDR3 amino acid sequence and its V-gene family, and reads without a unique V-gene family were dropped. In a later analysis, several hundred highly shared, low-generation-probability nucleotide sequences were removed to address suspected cross-contamination and a sequencing artifact. In a later analysis, a clonal expansion index was calculated for each public chain from normalized within-repertoire ranks of inferred template counts. In a later analysis, generation probabilities were computed with a VDJ recombination model fitted to out-of-frame rearrangements, and the resulting probabilities were checked against IGoR. In a later analysis, TCR-TCR, TCR-HLA and TCR-CMV co-occurrence was scored with hypergeometric tests, and a repertoire-size bias correction was applied to TCR pairs. In a later analysis, false discovery rates were estimated by permuting HLA or CMV assignments 20 times. In a later analysis, co-occurring TCRs were grouped using DBSCAN, with TCRdist sequence similarity added in when clustering inside HLA-allele-positive subsets. Repertoires with fewer than 30,000 or more than 120,000 public chains were left out of co-occurrence clustering, as were about 5 repertoires with anomalous nucleotide sharing. Imported from immuneACCESS, the table was reduced by TCRdb to in-frame sequences with V and J called. These copies leave out some clones; in studies compared against another copy, an unresolved V gene accounts for under half, and the cause of the remainder is not known. D and trimming come from the DNA, and the V and J calls and clone size come from that table. Counted in this sample were about 110,000 clones; more than 65% of them appeared once. Around 2.3% of the sample goes to the ten largest clones.

A remark on this clone: Its specific antigen is unknown. No clone much larger than this one lies a single base away; base qualities are absent.

Overall results and qualifications from the work: A later analysis found that TCR association rates varied across HLA loci, with DRB1 alleles showing the most associated TCRs and HLA-C alleles the fewest. Presence/absence analyses assumed roughly uniform sequencing depth across donors, an assumption that may not hold. Because counts were too low, about 18 rarely observed V segments, including chromosome 9 orphons, were left out of the earlier analysis of several hundred of the donors. Some IMGT-functional V segments, including TRBV6-2 and TRBV6-3, could not be told apart with the 87-base-pair reads, so those segments were excluded. In vitro tests confirmed that a few of the cytomegalovirus-associated TCR beta chains recognize cytomegalovirus antigens. A later analysis reported that several top co-occurrence clusters appeared linked to parvovirus B19, influenza, CMV and Epstein-Barr virus. The authors suggested that the approach could potentially be extended to other disease states and immunological phenotypes. A further reported finding was that TCR beta sequences accurately predicted the HLA-A and HLA-B alleles for most subjects in the first cohort. A later analysis found that HLA-associated TCR beta chains were more clonally expanded and had lower generation probabilities than equally common non-associated chains. A later analysis found that most CMV-associated TCR beta chains appeared HLA-restricted, with HLA associations seemingly driven largely by CMV exposure. An association between a missense DCLRE1C variant and V-gene and J-gene trimming of TCR beta chains was found in a later genetic analysis and replicated in an independent cohort. A cluster of highly shared sequence variants was judged likely to represent a technical artifact of the sequencing pipeline. CMV serostatus was the only immune exposure information available for the cohort. Strong co-occurrence of HLA alleles, especially DR and DQ, made assigning TCR associations to individual alleles difficult. In a later genetic analysis, fewer N-insertions in productive TCRs were reported among donors in an Asian-associated ancestry cluster than the approximately 630-donor mean. At a false discovery rate of 0.05, a later analysis linked around 15,000 TCR beta sequences to specific HLA alleles. In an earlier analysis of around 500 of the donors, most TCR beta V segments appeared in productive rearrangements about 87% or about 30% of the time, broadly matching IMGT annotations. Correlated functional status among segregating V segments might be attributable to linkage disequilibrium, but an unknown experimental factor could not be ruled out. Cytomegalovirus status was reported to be diagnosed by the classifier with high specificity and sensitivity in both the original and validation cohorts. The study gave a list of more than 150 TCR beta chains associated with cytomegalovirus. This cohort had only TCR beta chains sequenced, and the lack of alpha or paired-chain data limited which features could be detected. Most TCR sequences were seen in very few donors, while some public TCRs were found in many individuals. Because HLA typing was missing for some donors at each locus, association tests included only the typed subset.

The CDR3, cysteine through phenylalanine, is 14 amino acids long. The sequence is cut down to CDR3 DNA, 42 bases in frame from base 1. Cut back by 10 bases and 7 bases, the V and J ends lie 23 bases apart. According to the germline V gene, CDR1 reads MDHEN and CDR2 reads SYDVKM. The sequenced sample consisted of PBMCs. The rearrangement combines TRBV28 with TRBJ2-7; the D region possibly corresponds to TRBD1 (6 bases align). This TCR came from a man aged 25-40 years in good health and CMV-seronegative. The bases are TGTGCCACCCGGTTGATGGGGGCCCGGGGTGAGCAGTACTTC. It is translated as CATRLMGARGEQYF.